This TCR beta chain derives from a study of cytotoxic CD8 clonotypes in ibrutinib-treated CLL. The repertoire was sequenced with immunoSEQ multiplex PCR; TCRdb's copy has only in-frame clones and lacks some. The data show some 200,000 clones, roughly 65% seen once. This receptor was taken from a human donor with chronic lymphocytic leukemia. The specimen was PBMCs, collected after 12 months of ibrutinib treatment.

The CDR3 spells CASRGEQETQYF. The CDR3 DNA reads TGTGCTAGTCGGGGGGAGCAAGAGACCCAGTACTTC. The chain links TRBV12-5 to TRBJ2-5, with 7 bases lining up with TRBD2. The ends lost 8 bases at V and 2 bases at J; junction bases unmatched: 2. The CDR3 loop spans 12 amino acids. Germline V gives CDR1 LGHNT, CDR2 FRNRAP. The full variable domain, its missing parts supplied by reference TRBV12-5 and TRBJ2-5, is DARVTQTPRHKVTEMGQEVTMRCQPILGHNTVFWYRQTMMQGLELLAYFRNRAPLDDSGMPKDRFSAEMPDATLATLKIQPSEPRDSAVYFCASRGEQETQYFGPGTRLLVL.